The 22 T cell receptor beta chains below were found in one sample sequenced in a study of blood T cells in healthy people across ages. A sample-barcoded 5' primer and a J-beta primer mix were used in a second PCR of about 6 to 11 cycles. MiXCR was run by TCRdb on the 5' RACE reads, yielding one entry per CDR3 protein. The data show 1,300,000 or so distinct CDR3 sequences, almost 60% seen once. The sample was blood. Receptors were obtained from a man younger than 35 in good health.

V and J are TRBV11-2 and TRBJ2-6, with D unclear. Germline V gene data show CDR1 as SGHAT and CDR2 as FQNNGV. There are 16 residues in the CDR3. The germline V and J ends were trimmed by 2 bases and 0 bases, with 8 bases remaining between them. CDR3 sequence (DNA): TGTGCCAGCAGCTTAATAGGGCGCTCTGGGGCCAACGTCCTGACTTTC. Amino acids: CASSLIGRSGANVLTF.

The rearrangement uses TRBV20-1 and TRBJ2-7, with D possibly being TRBD1 or TRBD2 (5 bases each). CDR1 is DFQATT and CDR2 is SNEGSKA in the germline V gene (reference sequence). The CDR3 consists of 15 residues. Deletions cut 2 bases from V and 2 bases from J, with 16 bases between. The CDR3 DNA follows: TGCAGTGCTAGAAGCACCCGGGACCCTGCCTACGAGCAGTACTTC. This encodes CSARSTRDPAYEQYF.

The rearrangement uses TRBV29-1 and TRBJ2-5; either TRBD1 or TRBD2 may supply D (5 bases each). Germline V gene sequence: CDR1 SQVTM, CDR2 ANQGSEA. V gave up 7 bases and J gave up 2 bases, with 11 bases separating them. There are 12 residues in the CDR3. The CDR3: CSGLGRQETQYF. In DNA form, the CDR3 reads TGCAGCGGACTGGGACGACAAGAGACCCAGTACTTC.

V is TRBV5-1 and J is TRBJ1-1, with D possibly matching TRBD1 (6 bases). The V end lost 4 bases, the J end lost 4 bases, and 17 bases lay between the germline ends. From germline, CDR1 is SGHRS and CDR2 YFSETQ. The CDR3 is made up of 15 amino acids. The CDR3 region is CASSLGTISGTEAFF. The CDR3 bases are TGCGCCAGCAGCCTGGGGACAATATCTGGCACTGAAGCTTTCTTT.

The CDR3 spells CASSQDWEREVGETQYF. The CDR3 region has the DNA TGTGCCAGCAGCCAAGATTGGGAGCGGGAGGTTGGAGAGACCCAGTACTTC. This chain uses TRBV14 with TRBJ2-4; TRBD2 matches at 9 bases. The J call may be in error: the DNA end matches TRBJ2-5 better. Germline V CDR1 and CDR2: SGHDN, FVKESK. The CDR3 covers 17 residues.

The V call is TRBV29-1, the J call TRBJ2-6; D uncertain. Trimming cost V 3 bases and J 2 bases, with 8 bases left between them. This CDR3 comprises 14 residues. The germline CDR1 and CDR2 sequences are SQVTM and ANQGSEA. The chain's CDR3 is CSVDTLPGANVLTF. Here the CDR3 DNA reads TGCAGCGTTGACACGCTCCCTGGGGCCAACGTCCTGACTTTC.

The chain combines TRBV2 with TRBJ1-5; unclear D gene. This CDR3 spans 16 amino acids. The V gene's germline CDR1 is SNHLY and CDR2 FYNNEI. Deletions cut 5 bases from V and 0 bases from J, with 14 bases between. The CDR3 DNA is TGTGCCAGCAGTCTTCAGTTTACCTATAGCAATCAGCCCCAGCATTTT. Its protein is CASSLQFTYSNQPQHF.

The chain combines TRBV2 with TRBJ2-7; TRBD2 agrees at 7 bases. The end of the DNA is better explained by TRBJ2-5, so the J call may be wrong. Germline CDR1 is SNHLY and CDR2 is FYNNEI. The CDR3 is 15 amino acids. The chain's CDR3 is CASSGGRVSVETQYF. The CDR3 nucleotides are TGTGCCAGCTCTGGGGGGAGGGTCTCGGTGGAGACCCAGTACTTC.

Worth noting for this clonotype: Relative to the germline gene, one junction end is altered; a read error may explain this. The chain carries TRBV27 and TRBJ1-6; tentative D call: TRBD1 (5 bases). Germline V lookup: CDR1 MNHEY, CDR2 SMNVEV (reference sequence). This CDR3 contains 14 residues. The DNA of the CDR3 is TGTGCCGGCAGTTTCGTGCAGGGAAGGGCACCCCTCCACTTT. Translated: CAGSFVQGRAPLHF.

To note about this clonotype: At one of its ends the junction is not consistent with the germline gene, which may arise from a read error. V is TRBV24-1 and J is TRBJ2-1, with 12 nucleotides matching TRBD2. The CDR3 consists of 20 residues. The germline V gene has CDR1 KGHDR and CDR2 SFDVKD. CDR3 DNA: TGTGCAACCAGTGATTTGACTAGCGGGGGACCTGGATCGAATTACAATGAGCAGTTCTTC. It codes for CATSDLTSGGPGSNYNEQFF.

This chain uses TRBV12-3 or TRBV12-4 with TRBJ2-5; no clear D. V lost 6 bases and J lost 4, with 12 bases in between. The CDR3 sequence is 13 residues long. As DNA, the CDR3 is TGTGCCAGCAGCCCCCCCTCTCGAGAGACCCAGTACTTC. Encoded protein: CASSPPSRETQYF.

The chain uses TRBV10-3 and TRBJ2-7, with 9 bases matching TRBD2. The CDR3 loop spans 16 amino acids. Germline V lookup: CDR1 ENHRY, CDR2 SYGVKD. V was clipped by 3 bases and J by 3 bases; unmatched bases: 9. The CDR3 loop reads CAISEEAGGNNYEQYF. CDR3 DNA sequence: TGTGCCATCAGTGAAGAAGCGGGAGGAAACAACTACGAGCAGTACTTC.

In its sample, this clonotype was seen a few times. CDR3 bases: TGTGCCGCAGAGAGAAGCCTAAACTCTGGAAACACCATATATTTT. Translation gives CAAERSLNSGNTIYF. The chain employs TRBV7-9 and TRBJ1-3; D uncertain. Trimming pared 11 bases from V and 0 bases from J, leaving 17 bases between. CDR3 length equals 15 residues. Germline V gene data show CDR1 as SEHNR and CDR2 as FQNEAQ (reference sequence).

This clonotype was recorded a few times. The chain is built from TRBV4-1 and TRBJ2-4; 9 positions match TRBD1. Trimming at V came to 1 base and at J to 0 bases, leaving 7 bases not matched to a gene. The CDR3 consists of 18 residues. Germline V CDR1 and CDR2: MGHRA, YSYEKL. DNA of the CDR3: TGCGCCAGCAGCCAAGTATCTGGACAGGGGCTAGCCAAAAACATTCAGTACTTC. Amino acid sequence: CASSQVSGQGLAKNIQYF.

This clonotype was counted many times. This chain connects TRBV4-3 to TRBJ2-2; D is uncertain. The ends were cut back, 0 bases at V and 5 bases at J, with 7 bases in the middle. This CDR3 contains 14 residues. Germline V lookup: CDR1 LGHNA, CDR2 YSLEER. CDR3 sequence (DNA): TGCGCCAGCAGCCAAGATAGTACGACCGGGGAGCTGTTTTTT. Its protein product is CASSQDSTTGELFF.

V and J are TRBV27 and TRBJ2-2; D uncertain. Deletions cut 6 bases from V and 7 bases from J, with 12 bases between. CDR3 size: 13 residues. The V gene's germline CDR1 is MNHEY and CDR2 SMNVEV (reference sequence). CDR3 bases: TGTGCCAGCAGCCCCGTTGGGGTCGGGGAGCTGTTTTTT. It codes for CASSPVGVGELFF.

The chain couples TRBV11-2 to TRBJ2-1; D not certain. Looked up from germline, CDR1 is SGHAT and CDR2 is FQNNGV. The CDR3 totals 13 residues. V was shortened by 3 bases and J by 4 bases, with 7 bases between the two germline ends. CDR3 in amino acids: CASSFLSYNEQFF. The DNA of the CDR3 is TGTGCCAGCAGCTTTCTTTCATACAATGAGCAGTTCTTC.

The chain is built from TRBV10-3 and TRBJ2-2; possible D gene TRBD1, 5 bases. Germline V gives CDR1 ENHRY, CDR2 SYGVKD. Between the trimmed V and J ends, which lost 11 bases and 6 bases, there was a span of 13 bases. The CDR3 covers 12 residues. CDR3 nucleotides: TGTGCCTCAAGGGGTTGGGCCGGGGAGCTGTTTTTT. Translated: CASRGWAGELFF.

This clonotype was seen more than once but under ten times. J is TRBJ1-1 and V is TRBV29-1, with D possibly being TRBD1 (5 bases). The CDR3 loop spans 13 amino acids. V shed 7 bases and J shed 2 bases, with 14 bases lying between them. Germline V gives CDR1 SQVTM, CDR2 ANQGSEA. In DNA form, the CDR3 reads TGCAGCGCCGTGGTCGGGGGAAACACTGAAGCTTTCTTT. Translated: CSAVVGGNTEAFF.

This rearrangement joins TRBV5-5 to TRBJ1-1; 8 nucleotides align to TRBD1. The V gene's germline CDR1 is SGHKS and CDR2 YYEKEE (reference sequence). Trimming removed 5 bases from V and 0 bases from J; junction bases left unmatched: 6. The CDR3 is made up of 15 amino acids. CDR3 nucleotide sequence: TGTGCCAGCAGGGGGACAGGTGGATTGAACACTGAAGCTTTCTTT. Protein: CASRGTGGLNTEAFF.

This clonotype showed up just a few times. The gene calls are TRBV2 and TRBJ2-3; D tentatively fits TRBD1 or TRBD2 (5 bases each). Per germline, CDR1 SNHLY and CDR2 FYNNEI. The CDR3 spans 17 residues. Trimming stripped 0 bases from V and 7 bases from J, with 20 bases between. The CDR3 DNA follows: TGTGCCAGCAGTGAAGCGGGATGGGGTCTGGGGACCCATACGCAGTATTTT. Translation gives CASSEAGWGLGTHTQYF. The full variable domain, its missing parts supplied by reference TRBV2 and TRBJ2-3, is EPEVTQTPSHQVTQMGQEVILRCVPISNHLYFYWYRQILGQKVEFLVSFYNNEISEKSEIFDDQFSVERPDGSNFTLKIRSTKLEDSAMYFCASSEAGWGLGTHTQYFGPGTRLTVL.

This clonotype was picked up one time. The chain carries TRBV27 and TRBJ1-2; D uncertain. V dropped 5 bases and J dropped 6 bases, with 13 bases sitting between them. CDR1 is MNHEY and CDR2 is SMNVEV in the germline V gene (reference sequence). This CDR3 region has 13 residues. This chain's CDR3 is CASSQTGRHGYTF. The CDR3 bases are TGTGCCAGCAGTCAAACTGGGAGGCATGGCTACACCTTC.